A selection of T cell receptor beta chains follows, all from one sample in a study of metastatic and nonmetastatic thyroid tumors. Using MiXCR, TCRdb reanalyzed the PCR reads. The sample includes about 16,000 clones, 12% of them seen just once. Material for sequencing was tumor tissue. All receptors derive from a female donor with papillary thyroid cancer or a benign thyroid nodule (not recorded which). Some clones in this sample may be carry-over from other donors' samples. Each CDR3 is given with its conserved first and last residue. Each record gives: J gene, V gene, CDR3 protein.

>TRBJ2-7|TRBV15
CATSRDRTGAGYEQYF
>TRBJ2-7|TRBV20-1
CSARVLAGGFTYEQYF
>TRBJ2-7|TRBV6-1
CAISEDRGSYEQYF
>TRBJ1-3|TRBV5-4
CASSPDSAGNTIYF
>TRBJ2-1|TRBV5-1
CASSLGADSPFF
>TRBJ2-1|TRBV7-2
CASSPLAGLYNEQFF
>TRBJ2-2|TRBV28
CASTPQVAAGELFF
>TRBJ1-5|TRBV6-2/TRBV6-3
CASSQPYQPQHF
>TRBJ2-7|TRBV6-1
CASSAPGQGSYEQYF
>TRBJ1-2|TRBV7-2
CASSTPRGFGGYTF
>TRBJ2-5|TRBV7-2
CASSSGGLQETQYF
>TRBJ2-1|TRBV20-1
CRAPKQGSYNEQFF
>TRBJ1-1|TRBV2
CASSGTGFMNTEAFF
>TRBJ2-1|TRBV2
CASLGDDNEQFF
>TRBJ2-7|TRBV7-9
CASSSGTSDYEQYF
>TRBJ2-2|TRBV19
CALTSGRTGELFF
>TRBJ2-7|TRBV19
CASSIDLGYEQYF
>TRBJ2-3|TRBV11-2
CASSEAGFVRESTDTQYF
>TRBJ2-5|TRBV5-5
CASSLDWGGQETQYF
>TRBJ1-3|TRBV28
CASSLSSLLGGPGSGNTIYF
>TRBJ1-4|TRBV4-2
CASSQDRWRQIATNEKLFF
>TRBJ1-2|TRBV4-3
CASSQEPGAYYGYTF
>TRBJ2-6|TRBV7-9
CASSLQGMGANVLTF
>TRBJ2-7|TRBV7-2
CASSPRHGSYEQYF
>TRBJ1-1|TRBV20-1
CSATRRGTEAFF
>TRBJ1-1|TRBV6-2/TRBV6-3
CASSWGTGTEAFF
>TRBJ1-4|TRBV7-8
CASSPGLGQGDEKLFF
>TRBJ1-6|TRBV3-1
CASSQAGQGYNSPLHF
>TRBJ1-1|TRBV7-2
CASSPRTGDYTEAFF
>TRBJ1-5|TRBV7-2
CASSLSAQQSQPQHF
>TRBJ2-7|TRBV6-1
CASSRGQSSYEQYF
>TRBJ1-1|TRBV5-5
CASSFGGGRNTEAFF
>TRBJ1-1|TRBV24-1
CATSGSATNTEAFF
>TRBJ1-1|TRBV27
CASSLQGKGTEAFF
>TRBJ1-4|TRBV20-1
CSASHRGSSEELFF
>TRBJ2-7|TRBV30
CACRVGGGYEQYF
>TRBJ1-5|TRBV19
CASSTLWGNQPQHF
>TRBJ1-1|TRBV28
CASSLRERAFF
>TRBJ2-7|TRBV11-2
CASSLELGQGIYEQYF
>TRBJ1-2|TRBV19
CASSPGGGDYGYTF
>TRBJ2-5|TRBV19
CASSITGGWSKTQYF
>TRBJ2-7|TRBV5-1
CASSRGDSGYEQYF
>TRBJ1-5|TRBV6-1
CASSDWDGGNQPQHF
>TRBJ2-7|TRBV5-1
CASRLEGDANEQYF
>TRBJ2-3|TRBV20-1
CSARVFGQGADTQYF
>TRBJ1-4|TRBV4-1
CASSRDRGLVNEKLFF
>TRBJ1-1|TRBV12-3/TRBV12-4
CASSLRGRQWTEAFF
>TRBJ1-3|TRBV7-9
CASSRGVISGNTIYF